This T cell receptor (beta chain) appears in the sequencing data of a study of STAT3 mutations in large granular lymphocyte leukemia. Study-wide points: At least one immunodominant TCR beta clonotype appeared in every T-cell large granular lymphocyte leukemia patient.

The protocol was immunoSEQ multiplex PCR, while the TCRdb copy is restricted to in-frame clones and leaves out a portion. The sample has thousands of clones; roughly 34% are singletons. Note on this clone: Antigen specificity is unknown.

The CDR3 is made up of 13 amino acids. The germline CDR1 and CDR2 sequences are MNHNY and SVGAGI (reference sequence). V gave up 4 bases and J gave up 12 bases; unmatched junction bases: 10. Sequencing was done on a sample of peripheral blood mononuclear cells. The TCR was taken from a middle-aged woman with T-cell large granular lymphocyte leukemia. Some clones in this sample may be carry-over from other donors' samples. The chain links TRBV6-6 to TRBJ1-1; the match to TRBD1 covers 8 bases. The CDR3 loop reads CASSWTGPGLSFF. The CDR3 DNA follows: TGTGCCAGCAGTTGGACAGGGCCCGGCTTGTCTTTCTTT.